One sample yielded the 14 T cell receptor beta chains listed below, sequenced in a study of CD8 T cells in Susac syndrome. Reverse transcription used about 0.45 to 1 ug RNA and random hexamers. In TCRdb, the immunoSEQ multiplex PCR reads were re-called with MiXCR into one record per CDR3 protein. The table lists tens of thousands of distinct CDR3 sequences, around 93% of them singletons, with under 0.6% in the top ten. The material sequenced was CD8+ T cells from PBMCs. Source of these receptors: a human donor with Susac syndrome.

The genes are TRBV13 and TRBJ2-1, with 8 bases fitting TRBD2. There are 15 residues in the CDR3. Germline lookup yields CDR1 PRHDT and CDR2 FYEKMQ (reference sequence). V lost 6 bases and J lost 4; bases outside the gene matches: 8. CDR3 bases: TGTGCCAGCAGTCCCGGGACTAGGGTGTACAATGAGCAGTTCTTC. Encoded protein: CASSPGTRVYNEQFF. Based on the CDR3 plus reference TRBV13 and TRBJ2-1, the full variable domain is AAGVIQSPRHLIKEKRETATLKCYPIPRHDTVYWYQQGPGQDPQFLISFYEKMQSDKGSIPDRFSAQQFSDYHSELNMSSLELGDSALYFCASSPGTRVYNEQFFGPGTRLTVL.

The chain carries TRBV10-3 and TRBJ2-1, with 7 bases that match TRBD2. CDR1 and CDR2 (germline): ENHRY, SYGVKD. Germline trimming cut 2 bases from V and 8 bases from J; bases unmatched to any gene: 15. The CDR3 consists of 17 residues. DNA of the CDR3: TGTGCCATCAGTGAGGAGGTAGACCGGGGAGGGTTCGATGAGCAGTTCTTC. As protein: CAISEEVDRGGFDEQFF.

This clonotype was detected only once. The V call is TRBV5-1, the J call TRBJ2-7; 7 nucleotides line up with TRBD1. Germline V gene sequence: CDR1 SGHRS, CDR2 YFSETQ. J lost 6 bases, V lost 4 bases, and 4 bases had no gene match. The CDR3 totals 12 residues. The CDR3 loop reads CASSLGQAEQYF. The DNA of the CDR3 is TGCGCCAGCAGCCTCGGACAGGCCGAGCAGTACTTC.

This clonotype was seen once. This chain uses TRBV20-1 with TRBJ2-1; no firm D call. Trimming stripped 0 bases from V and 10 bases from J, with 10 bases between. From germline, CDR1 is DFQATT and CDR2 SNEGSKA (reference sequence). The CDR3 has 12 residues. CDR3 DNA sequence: TGCAGTGCTAGAGATACACCCGAGGAGCAGTTCTTC. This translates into CSARDTPEEQFF.

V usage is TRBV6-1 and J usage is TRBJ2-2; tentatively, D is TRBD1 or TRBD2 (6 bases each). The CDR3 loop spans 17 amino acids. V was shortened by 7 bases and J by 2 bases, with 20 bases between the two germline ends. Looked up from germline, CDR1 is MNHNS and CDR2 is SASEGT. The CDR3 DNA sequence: TGTGCCAGCACCTTGGGGGGCTATGACCTCAACACCGGGGAGCTGTTTTTT. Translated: CASTLGGYDLNTGELFF.

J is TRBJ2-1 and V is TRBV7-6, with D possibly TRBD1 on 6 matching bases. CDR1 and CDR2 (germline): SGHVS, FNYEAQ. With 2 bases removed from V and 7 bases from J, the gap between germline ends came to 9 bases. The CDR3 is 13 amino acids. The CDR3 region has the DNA TGTGCCAGCAGCTTAACAGGGAGTAATGAGCAGTTCTTC. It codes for CASSLTGSNEQFF. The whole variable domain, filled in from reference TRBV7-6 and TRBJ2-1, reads GAGVSQSPRYKVTKRGQDVALRCDPISGHVSLYWYRQALGQGPEFLTYFNYEAQQDKSGLPNDRFSAERPEGSISTLTIQRTEQRDSAMYRCASSLTGSNEQFFGPGTRLTVL.

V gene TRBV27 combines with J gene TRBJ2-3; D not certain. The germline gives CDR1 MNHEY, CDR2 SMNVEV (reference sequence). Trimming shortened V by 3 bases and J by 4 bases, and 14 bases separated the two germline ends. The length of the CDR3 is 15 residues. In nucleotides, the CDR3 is TGTGCCAGCAGTTTTTCGGTCTCTGGGGCAGATACGCAGTATTTT. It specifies CASSFSVSGADTQYF.

CDR3 DNA: TGTGCCAGCAGCCTAATGACCAGCCGGGACGAGCAGTACTTC. As protein: CASSLMTSRDEQYF. V usage is TRBV5-4 and J usage is TRBJ2-7; D gene uncertain. The CDR3 is made up of 14 amino acids. CDR1 is SGHNT and CDR2 is YYREEE in the germline V gene (reference sequence). The V end was cut by 4 bases, the J end by 5 bases, with 16 bases between.

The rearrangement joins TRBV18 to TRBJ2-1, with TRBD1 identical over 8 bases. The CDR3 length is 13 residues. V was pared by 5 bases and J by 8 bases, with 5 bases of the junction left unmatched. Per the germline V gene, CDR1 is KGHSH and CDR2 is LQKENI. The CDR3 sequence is CASSFPGGDEQFF. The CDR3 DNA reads TGTGCCAGCTCATTCCCAGGGGGCGATGAGCAGTTCTTC.

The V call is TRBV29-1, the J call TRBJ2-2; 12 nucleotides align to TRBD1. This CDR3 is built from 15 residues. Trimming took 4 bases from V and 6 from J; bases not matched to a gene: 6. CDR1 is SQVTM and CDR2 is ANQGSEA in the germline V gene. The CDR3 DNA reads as TGCAGCGTTGTAGACCGGGACAGGGGGCCCGGGGAGCTGTTTTTT. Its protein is CSVVDRDRGPGELFF.

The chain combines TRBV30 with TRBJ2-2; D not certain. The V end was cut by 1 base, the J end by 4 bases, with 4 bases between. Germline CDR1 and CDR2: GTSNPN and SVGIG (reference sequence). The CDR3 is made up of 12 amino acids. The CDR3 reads CAWSGLTGELFF. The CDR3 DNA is TGTGCCTGGAGTGGACTCACCGGGGAGCTGTTTTTT.

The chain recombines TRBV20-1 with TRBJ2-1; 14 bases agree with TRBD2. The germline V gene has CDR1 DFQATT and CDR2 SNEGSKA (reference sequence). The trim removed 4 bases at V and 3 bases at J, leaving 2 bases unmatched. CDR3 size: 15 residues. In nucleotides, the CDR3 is TGCAGTGCTAAAGGGACTAGCGGGGGCTACAATGAGCAGTTCTTC. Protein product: CSAKGTSGGYNEQFF.

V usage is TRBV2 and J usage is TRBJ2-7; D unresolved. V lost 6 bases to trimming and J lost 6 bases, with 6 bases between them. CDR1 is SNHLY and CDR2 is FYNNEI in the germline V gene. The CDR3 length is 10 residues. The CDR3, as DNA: TGTGCCAGCAGCGGACCCGAGCAGTACTTC. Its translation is CASSGPEQYF.

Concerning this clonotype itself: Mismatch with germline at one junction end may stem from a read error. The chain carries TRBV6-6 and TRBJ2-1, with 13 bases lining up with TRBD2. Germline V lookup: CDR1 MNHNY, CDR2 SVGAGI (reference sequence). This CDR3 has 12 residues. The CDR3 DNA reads TGTGCCAGCAGCGGACTAGCGGGAGTATGGCTCTTC. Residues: CASSGLAGVWLF.